Listed below are T cell receptor beta chains from one sample, sequenced in a study of cytomegalovirus exposure and HLA in healthy donors. Data came from immunoSEQ multiplex PCR; TCRdb stores just in-frame clones and leaves some out. The data show hundreds of thousands of clones, around 80% seen once. Sequencing was done on a sample of PBMCs. The receptors were sampled from a woman in her fifties or sixties in good health and CMV-seropositive. Each CDR3 is given with its conserved first and last residue. Each record gives: J gene, V gene, D gene, clone size, CDR3 length, CDR3 protein, CDR3 DNA. D genes are given only for firm matches. A clone size is listed for some rows: how often the clone was seen (once, few, many), or a class if it is expanded.

J: TRBJ2-3; V: TRBV7-3; D: .; size: .; length: 15; CDR3: CASSTGRGNTDTQYF; DNA: TGTGCCAGCAGCACCGGCCGGGGAAACACAGATACGCAGTATTTT
J: TRBJ2-1; V: TRBV28; D: TRBD1; size: .; length: 16; CDR3: CASRTRGQGFHNEQFF; DNA: TGTGCCAGCAGAACCAGAGGACAGGGCTTCCACAATGAGCAGTTCTTC
J: TRBJ1-1; V: TRBV7-9; D: .; size: .; length: 15; CDR3: CASSLVRGMDTEAFF; DNA: TGTGCCAGCAGCTTAGTTCGGGGGATGGACACTGAAGCTTTCTTT
J: TRBJ2-3; V: TRBV5-1; D: TRBD1; size: few; length: 15; CDR3: CASSLSPGQLDTQYF; DNA: TGCGCCAGCAGCTTATCCCCGGGACAGTTAGATACGCAGTATTTT
J: TRBJ2-7; V: TRBV28; D: .; size: .; length: 13; CDR3: CASSPGGYYEQYF; DNA: TGTGCCAGCAGTCCCGGGGGTTACTACGAGCAGTACTTC
J: TRBJ1-2; V: TRBV9; D: TRBD1; size: .; length: 14; CDR3: CASSRGQAVNGYTF; DNA: TGTGCCAGCAGCCGGGGACAGGCGGTTAATGGCTACACCTTC
J: TRBJ1-2; V: TRBV7-9; D: .; size: .; length: 14; CDR3: CASSLGRGNYGYTF; DNA: TGTGCCAGCAGCTTAGGGCGGGGGAATTATGGCTACACCTTC
J: TRBJ1-5; V: TRBV18; D: TRBD1; size: .; length: 15; CDR3: CASSPPTGYQQPQHF; DNA: TGTGCCAGCTCACCACCGACAGGGTATCAGCAGCCCCAGCATTTT
J: TRBJ2-5; V: TRBV2; D: .; size: once; length: 13; CDR3: CASNWGGQETQYF; DNA: TGTGCCAGCAATTGGGGAGGTCAAGAGACCCAGTACTTC
J: TRBJ2-7; V: TRBV7-7; D: .; size: once; length: 11; CDR3: CASGQGDEQYF; DNA: TGTGCCAGCGGTCAGGGTGACGAGCAGTACTTC
J: TRBJ2-5; V: TRBV28; D: TRBD2; size: once; length: 16; CDR3: CASSLSPGGSSETQYF; DNA: TGTGCCAGCAGTTTATCCCCGGGGGGTAGTTCAGAGACCCAGTACTTC
J: TRBJ2-7; V: TRBV9; D: .; size: few; length: 13; CDR3: CASSGPASYEQYF; DNA: TGTGCCAGCAGCGGACCAGCGAGCTACGAGCAGTACTTC
J: TRBJ1-2; V: TRBV28; D: TRBD1; size: .; length: 15; CDR3: CASSLHTRQGYGYTF; DNA: TGTGCCAGCAGTCTTCACACCAGACAGGGGTATGGCTACACCTTC
J: TRBJ1-1; V: TRBV12-5; D: TRBD1; size: .; length: 13; CDR3: CASGARQGAYAFF; DNA: TGTGCTAGTGGTGCACGACAGGGAGCATATGCTTTCTTT
J: TRBJ2-3; V: TRBV7-9; D: TRBD2; size: .; length: 16; CDR3: CASSWSSGATTDTQYF; DNA: TGTGCCAGCAGCTGGTCTAGCGGGGCAACCACAGATACGCAGTATTTT
J: TRBJ2-1; V: TRBV5-1; D: TRBD2; size: .; length: 16; CDR3: CASRRAVLARSNEQFF; DNA: TGCGCCAGCAGAAGAGCCGTACTAGCGAGAAGCAATGAGCAGTTCTTC
J: TRBJ1-4; V: TRBV21-1; D: .; size: once; length: 15; CDR3: CASSKYRGLGEKLFF; DNA: TGTGCCAGCAGCAAATACAGGGGCCTAGGTGAAAAACTGTTTTTT
J: TRBJ2-2; V: TRBV7-2; D: .; size: .; length: 15; CDR3: CASSRNQGGAGELFF; DNA: TGTGCCAGCAGCCGGAACCAGGGAGGCGCCGGGGAGCTGTTTTTT
J: TRBJ1-1; V: TRBV7-2; D: TRBD1; size: .; length: 16; CDR3: CASSLVGQGGGTEAFF; DNA: TGTGCCAGCAGCTTAGTCGGACAGGGAGGGGGCACTGAAGCTTTCTTT
J: TRBJ1-1; V: TRBV19; D: .; size: .; length: 14; CDR3: CASTLLFMNTEAFF; DNA: TGTGCCAGCACTCTCCTGTTCATGAACACTGAAGCTTTCTTT
J: TRBJ2-7; V: TRBV5-1; D: TRBD1; size: .; length: 14; CDR3: CASSQGQDPYEQYF; DNA: TGCGCCAGCAGTCAGGGACAGGATCCCTACGAGCAGTACTTC
J: TRBJ2-1; V: TRBV5-4; D: TRBD2; size: .; length: 16; CDR3: CASSPTLAGGQNEQFF; DNA: TGTGCCAGCAGCCCAACTCTGGCGGGAGGCCAGAATGAGCAGTTCTTC
J: TRBJ2-7; V: TRBV5-8; D: .; size: .; length: 14; CDR3: CASSPDWSSYEQYF; DNA: TGTGCCAGCAGCCCGGACTGGAGCTCCTACGAGCAGTACTTC
J: TRBJ2-7; V: TRBV9; D: TRBD2; size: .; length: 18; CDR3: CASSVEHGLAGNSYEQYF; DNA: TGTGCCAGCAGCGTAGAACACGGACTAGCGGGCAACTCCTACGAGCAGTACTTC
J: TRBJ1-6; V: TRBV13; D: TRBD1; size: .; length: 15; CDR3: CASSLGGTVNSPLHF; DNA: TGTGCCAGCAGCCTAGGGGGGACAGTCAATTCACCCCTCCACTTT
J: TRBJ1-1; V: TRBV6-5; D: .; size: few; length: 13; CDR3: CASSETGNTEAFF; DNA: TGTGCCAGCAGTGAGACAGGGAACACTGAAGCTTTCTTT
J: TRBJ2-4; V: TRBV6-1; D: TRBD1; size: .; length: 14; CDR3: CASSEGGTGVIQYF; DNA: TGTGCCAGCAGTGAAGGGGGGACAGGGGTCATTCAGTACTTC
J: TRBJ1-2; V: TRBV29-1; D: .; size: .; length: 11; CDR3: CSVVDPVGYTF; DNA: TGCAGCGTTGTAGACCCCGTCGGCTACACCTTC
J: TRBJ1-2; V: TRBV29-1; D: TRBD1; size: .; length: 15; CDR3: CSVEDEQGARDGYTF; DNA: TGCAGCGTTGAAGACGAACAGGGGGCGAGGGATGGCTACACCTTC
J: TRBJ1-2; V: TRBV5-6; D: TRBD1; size: once; length: 13; CDR3: CASSVRQGAREAF; DNA: TGTGCCAGCAGCGTGAGACAGGGGGCGCGGGAGGCCTTC
J: TRBJ1-2; V: TRBV5-6; D: .; size: .; length: 13; CDR3: CASSLASGLGYTF; DNA: TGTGCCAGCAGCTTGGCGTCGGGGTTGGGCTACACCTTC
J: TRBJ2-3; V: TRBV29-1; D: TRBD1; size: .; length: 15; CDR3: CSYTATGGRPDTQYF; DNA: TGCAGCTACACCGCGACAGGGGGCAGGCCAGATACGCAGTATTTT
J: TRBJ1-5; V: TRBV28; D: .; size: few; length: 12; CDR3: CASSYRDQPQHF; DNA: TGTGCCAGCAGTTACAGGGACCAGCCCCAGCATTTT
J: TRBJ1-1; V: TRBV18; D: .; size: .; length: 15; CDR3: CASSPNTGLETEAFF; DNA: TGTGCCAGCTCACCGAACACAGGGTTGGAAACTGAAGCTTTCTTT
J: TRBJ1-1; V: TRBV10-3; D: .; size: .; length: 13; CDR3: CAIKAGIDTEAFF; DNA: TGTGCCATCAAGGCGGGGATAGACACTGAAGCTTTCTTT
J: TRBJ1-1; V: TRBV4-3; D: .; size: .; length: 13; CDR3: CASSQSGESEAFF; DNA: TGCGCCAGCAGCCAATCAGGGGAGTCTGAAGCTTTCTTT
J: TRBJ2-3; V: TRBV10-1; D: .; size: .; length: 16; CDR3: CASSGGRGGHTDTQYF; DNA: TGCGCCAGCAGCGGGGGGCGGGGAGGGCACACAGATACGCAGTATTTT
J: TRBJ1-1; V: TRBV6-5; D: .; size: .; length: 13; CDR3: CASTNSLNTEAFF; DNA: TGTGCCAGCACTAACAGTTTGAACACTGAAGCTTTCTTT
J: TRBJ1-5; V: TRBV2; D: .; size: .; length: 14; CDR3: CASKRTYSNQPQHF; DNA: TGTGCCAGCAAAAGGACATATAGCAATCAGCCCCAGCATTTT
J: TRBJ1-2; V: TRBV29-1; D: .; size: .; length: 12; CDR3: CSAQQGGYGYTF; DNA: TGCAGCGCACAACAGGGTGGCTATGGCTACACCTTC
J: TRBJ2-5; V: TRBV29-1; D: TRBD2; size: .; length: 16; CDR3: CSVRPGLAGGRETQYF; DNA: TGCAGCGTCCGACCGGGACTAGCGGGGGGGCGAGAGACCCAGTACTTC
J: TRBJ2-2; V: TRBV2; D: .; size: few; length: 14; CDR3: CASSEGRGVGELFF; DNA: TGTGCCAGCAGTGAAGGACGGGGAGTCGGGGAGCTGTTTTTT
J: TRBJ1-4; V: TRBV19; D: .; size: few; length: 12; CDR3: CASSAQFEKLFF; DNA: TGTGCCAGCTCCGCCCAGTTTGAAAAACTGTTTTTT
J: TRBJ1-6; V: TRBV6-1; D: TRBD1; size: .; length: 16; CDR3: CASSGKGTDYNSPLHF; DNA: TGTGCCAGCAGTGGTAAGGGGACAGATTATAATTCACCCCTCCACTTT
J: TRBJ2-4; V: TRBV11-2; D: .; size: .; length: 14; CDR3: CASSLGRGGNIQYF; DNA: TGTGCCAGCAGCTTAGGCAGGGGCGGAAACATTCAGTACTTC
J: TRBJ2-3; V: TRBV5-1; D: .; size: .; length: 15; CDR3: CASSLATRGTDTQYF; DNA: TGCGCCAGCAGCTTGGCGACTAGGGGCACAGATACGCAGTATTTT
J: TRBJ1-1; V: TRBV11-2; D: .; size: .; length: 13; CDR3: CASSSPQGLMAFF; DNA: TGTGCCAGCAGCTCACCCCAGGGTTTGATGGCTTTCTTT
J: TRBJ2-1; V: TRBV5-4; D: TRBD2; size: .; length: 16; CDR3: CASSPGLAGGYNEQFF; DNA: TGTGCCAGCAGCCCCGGACTAGCGGGGGGGTACAATGAGCAGTTCTTC
J: TRBJ2-5; V: TRBV5-1; D: TRBD1; size: .; length: 14; CDR3: CASSTTGSGETQYF; DNA: TGCGCCAGCAGCACGACAGGGTCCGGAGAGACCCAGTACTTC
J: TRBJ2-7; V: TRBV6-5; D: TRBD2; size: .; length: 15; CDR3: CASSYLDGGAYEQYF; DNA: TGTGCCAGCAGTTATCTCGACGGGGGGGCCTACGAGCAGTACTTC
J: TRBJ1-2; V: TRBV10-1; D: .; size: .; length: 14; CDR3: CASSEPGENYGYTF; DNA: TGCGCCAGCAGTGAACCGGGGGAGAACTATGGCTACACCTTC
J: TRBJ1-2; V: TRBV4-1; D: .; size: .; length: 15; CDR3: CASSQDPGGNYGYTF; DNA: TGCGCCAGCAGCCAAGATCCAGGCGGGAACTATGGCTACACCTTC
J: TRBJ1-2; V: TRBV19; D: TRBD1; size: .; length: 13; CDR3: CASSNTGGGGYTF; DNA: TGTGCCAGTAGTAATACAGGGGGAGGGGGCTACACCTTC